Below, one T cell receptor beta chain is given with its context. This clonotype was counted once. Its antigen remains unidentified. Within one base of it there is no much larger clone, and no base qualities were kept. One read yields weak evidence. RNA was extracted using the RNeasy kit, and roughly 0.5 to 1 microgram was reverse transcribed with random hexamers. The immunoSEQ multiplex PCR assay, covering 54 Vbeta and 13 Jbeta segments, was used to amplify TCR beta CDR3 regions. Bias from PCR amplification was corrected by using a synthetic template baseline for primer optimization and for computational correction. The study's own analysis went as follows. Reads were annotated to V, D and J genes per IMGT and analyzed with immunoSEQ Analyzer, keeping only productive sequences. To calculate clonality, Shannon entropy was normalized by log2 of the number of productive unique sequences and then subtracted from one. Public and private clones were assessed among the 100 most prevalent clones of each patient and control. Clones were defined as Susac-specific when absent from the healthy and MS cohorts, from about 1,100 published viral clones and from other ImmuneACCESS disease sequences. TCRdb trimmed the raw reads at Q25, called clones with MiXCR and kept productive beta chains. Duplicate CDR3 protein sequences are folded into a single record with the most common DNA and genes. These V and J calls rely on TCRdb rather than the paper's analysis. For this sample the table gives roughly 120,000 distinct CDR3 sequences, of which about 95% were detected only once. The ten largest clones add up to more than 0.09% of the sample.

High-throughput TCR beta sequencing profiled peripheral blood CD8+ and CD4+ T cells from healthy donors, Susac syndrome patients and multiple sclerosis patients. Healthy donors were included as age- and sex-matched controls. Bulk CD8+ and CD4+ T cells were purified by magnetic negative isolation, while CD8+ TEMRA cells were enriched using FACS. Blood was collected in EDTA tubes and processed within 24 hours, with PBMCs isolated through density gradient centrifugation. PBMCs intended for TCR sequencing were cryopreserved in liquid nitrogen and were subsequently thawed in a 37 degrees C water bath. Purity of sorted or isolated CD4+, CD8+ and CD8+ TEMRA cells was at least 90%. This sample is drawn from a study of CD8 T cells in Susac syndrome (dated by TCRdb to about 2019). Study-wide context: Whether CD8+ T cell activation and differentiation in Susac syndrome was antigen driven was tested using repertoire sequencing. On the study overall, not on this receptor specifically: The number of individuals in the TCR sequencing and HLA analysis was acknowledged as relatively small.

V gives up 3 bases and J gives up 2 bases, and the segment between their germline ends measures 5 bases. Spanning cysteine to phenylalanine, the CDR3 consists of 14 amino acids. Of all the DNA, just the CDR3 is kept, 42 bases in frame from base 1. The germline V gene (reference sequence) supplies CDR1 SEHNR and CDR2 FQNEAQ. Sequenced sample: CD4+ T cells from PBMCs. The TCR sequence derives from a human donor in good health. The rearrangement joined TRBV7-9 to TRBJ2-6, with an unclear D gene assignment. The DNA sequence reads TGTGCCAGCAGCTTCAGCACTGGGGCCAACGTCCTGACTTTC. This gives the protein CASSFSTGANVLTF.